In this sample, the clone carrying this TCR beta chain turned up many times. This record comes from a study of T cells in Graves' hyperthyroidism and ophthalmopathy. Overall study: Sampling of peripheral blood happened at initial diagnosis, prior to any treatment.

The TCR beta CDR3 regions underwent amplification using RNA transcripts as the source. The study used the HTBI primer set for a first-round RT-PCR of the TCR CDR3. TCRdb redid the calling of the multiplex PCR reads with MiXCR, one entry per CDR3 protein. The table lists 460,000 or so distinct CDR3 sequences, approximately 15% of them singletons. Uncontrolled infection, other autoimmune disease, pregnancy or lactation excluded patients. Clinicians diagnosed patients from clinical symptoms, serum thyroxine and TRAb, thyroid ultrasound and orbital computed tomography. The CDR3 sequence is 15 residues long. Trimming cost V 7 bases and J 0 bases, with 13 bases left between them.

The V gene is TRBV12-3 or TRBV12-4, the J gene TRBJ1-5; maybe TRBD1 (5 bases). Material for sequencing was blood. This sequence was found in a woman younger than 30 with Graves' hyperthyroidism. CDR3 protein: CASTLGLSSNQPQHF. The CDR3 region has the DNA TGTGCCAGCACCTTGGGACTGTCTAGCAATCAGCCCCAGCATTTT.